This TCR beta chain emerged from a study of blood T cell repertoires in COVID-19. Turning to the study itself: From the United States, Italy and Spain came samples of acute and convalescent COVID-19. Sample material is recorded as cDNA or gDNA derived from T cells, B-cell-depleted T cells, or PBMCs.

Only in-frame clones appear in the TCRdb table, and some are missing; sequencing was by immunoSEQ multiplex PCR. The data hold fewer than 300,000 clones, with about nine tenths observed a single time. With V trimmed by 1 base and J by 5 bases, 6 bases remained unmatched. The CDR3 is 16 residues long. The germline V gene encodes CDR1 SGHRS and CDR2 YFSETQ. The Seattle patients joined while their infection was active and were tracked longitudinally afterward. Material for sequencing was peripheral blood. This chain joins TRBV5-1 and TRBJ2-5; 12 nucleotides match TRBD1. This clonotype originated in a woman aged 30 to 39 with COVID-19, enrolled during active disease. The CDR3 loop reads CASSLLGQGARETQYF. CDR3 DNA sequence: TGCGCCAGCAGCTTGTTGGGACAGGGGGCTCGGGAGACCCAGTACTTC.